The 22 T cell receptor beta chains reported below all come from one sample, sequenced in a study of blood T cell repertoires in COVID-19. Only in-frame clones appear in the TCRdb table, and some are missing; sequencing was by immunoSEQ multiplex PCR. The data hold under 75,000 clones, with around 86% observed a single time. Sequencing was performed on peripheral blood. These TCRs come from a woman aged 80 or older with active or convalescent COVID-19.

The chain uses TRBV19 and TRBJ1-2; D gene ambiguous. Looked up from germline, CDR1 is LNHDA and CDR2 is SQIVND (reference sequence). CDR3 length: 16 amino acids. V was clipped by 5 bases and J by 2 bases, with 18 bases between them. The DNA of the CDR3 is TGTGCCAGTAGTGACCGGGGAGGCCCCAACAACTATGGCTACACCTTC. It translates to CASSDRGGPNNYGYTF. The variable domain in full, with the rest retrieved from reference TRBV19 and TRBJ1-2, is DGGITQSPKYLFRKEGQNVTLSCEQNLNHDAMYWYRQDPGQGLRLIYYSQIVNDFQKGDIAEGYSVSREKKESFPLTVTSAQKNPTAFYLCASSDRGGPNNYGYTFGSGTRLTVV.

The rearrangement joins TRBV5-4 to TRBJ1-5; D unresolved. The ends were cut back, 2 bases at V and 4 bases at J, with 13 bases in the middle. The CDR3 totals 15 residues. Germline V gene sequence: CDR1 SGHNT, CDR2 YYREEE (reference sequence). CDR3 in DNA: TGTGCCAGCAGCTTAAATGCGGATGGGAATCAGCCCCAGCATTTT. It is translated as CASSLNADGNQPQHF.

The genes are TRBV5-4 and TRBJ2-7; TRBD1 aligns across 9 bases. Germline assignment: CDR1 SGHNT and CDR2 YYREEE (reference sequence). The CDR3 has 13 amino acids. Trimming cost V 3 bases and J 7 bases; bases outside gene matches: 5. The CDR3 DNA sequence: TGTGCCAGCAGCTGGGACAGGGTGGGGGAGCAGTACTTC. Protein sequence: CASSWDRVGEQYF.

The genes are TRBV5-6 and TRBJ1-5; 7 bases are shared with TRBD1. In germline, CDR1 is SGHDT, CDR2 YYEEEE. V lost 3 bases, J lost 3 bases, and 9 bases stayed unmatched. The CDR3 sequence is 16 residues long. The CDR3 nucleotides read TGTGCCAGCAGCTCCGACAGGGTCTTGGACAATCAGCCCCAGCATTTT. It codes for CASSSDRVLDNQPQHF. The full variable domain, completed using reference TRBV5-6 and TRBJ1-5, is DAGVTQSPTHLIKTRGQQVTLRCSPKSGHDTVSWYQQALGQGPQFIFQYYEEEERQRGNFPDRFSGHQFPNYSSELNVNALLLGDSALYLCASSSDRVLDNQPQHFGDGTRLSIL.

The chain joins TRBV5-1 to TRBJ2-7; 8 bases align to TRBD2. J lost 7 bases, V lost 0 bases, and 9 bases had no gene match. Germline CDR1 and CDR2: SGHRS and YFSETQ. This CDR3 region has 15 residues. CDR3 sequence: CASSLELGGGREQYF. The CDR3 DNA reads as TGCGCCAGCAGCTTGGAATTAGGCGGGGGGCGGGAGCAGTACTTC.

The chain employs TRBV5-4 and TRBJ1-1; the D is unclear. The germline V gene has CDR1 SGHNT and CDR2 YYREEE (reference sequence). The CDR3 is made up of 11 amino acids. The germline V and J ends were trimmed by 4 bases and 1 base, with 2 bases remaining between them. CDR3 DNA sequence: TGTGCCAGCAGCCAGAACACTGAAGCTTTCTTT. Protein: CASSQNTEAFF.

The V gene is TRBV19, the J gene TRBJ2-2; D remains unclear. V was clipped by 7 bases and J by 7 bases, with 7 bases between them. This CDR3 contains 11 residues. The germline gives CDR1 LNHDA, CDR2 SQIVND (reference sequence). CDR3 sequence reads: CASMSGGELFF. The CDR3 DNA reads TGTGCCAGTATGTCCGGCGGGGAGCTGTTTTTT.

The gene calls are TRBV6-2 or TRBV6-3 and TRBJ2-1, with D maybe TRBD2 (5 bases). V lost 4 bases, J lost 9 bases, and 10 bases lay in between. There are 12 residues in the CDR3. The germline CDR1 and CDR2 sequences are MNHEY and SVGEGT. CDR3 nucleotides: TGTGCCAGCAGTTTCGGAGGTGTTGAGCAGTTCTTC. Residues: CASSFGGVEQFF.

This chain joins TRBV11-1 and TRBJ2-7, with D uncertain. The length of the CDR3 is 15 residues. The germline V gene has CDR1 SGHAT and CDR2 FQDESV (reference sequence). Between the trimmed V and J ends, which lost 5 bases and 2 bases, there was a span of 16 bases. CDR3 sequence (DNA): TGTGCCAGCAGCCCGTTGAGACACTCTACCTACGAGCAGTACTTC. Translation gives CASSPLRHSTYEQYF. The complete variable domain, with remaining parts taken from reference TRBV11-1 and TRBJ2-7, reads EAEVAQSPRYKITEKSQAVAFWCDPISGHATLYWYRQILGQGPELLVQFQDESVVDDSQLPKDRFSAERLKGVDSTLKIQPAELGDSAMYLCASSPLRHSTYEQYFGPGTRLTVT.

The chain joins TRBV6-4 to TRBJ1-5, with TRBD1 matching over 11 bases. V shed 6 bases, J shed 5 bases, and the junction held 6 bases outside the gene matches. The V gene's germline CDR1 is MRHNA and CDR2 SNTAGT. This CDR3 comprises 15 residues. CDR3 in amino acids: CASSPGTGGDQPQHF. CDR3 sequence (DNA): TGTGCCAGCAGCCCCGGGACAGGGGGGGATCAGCCCCAGCATTTT.

The chain recombines TRBV5-3 with TRBJ2-2, with 8 positions matching TRBD1. TRBV5-3 falls under the ORF class, with uncertain function. After removal of 3 bases from V and 1 base from J, the junction contained 2 bases not matched to a gene. The CDR3 length is 15 residues. The CDR3 nucleotides read TGTGCCAGAAGCTCCGGGACAGGGAACACCGGGGAGCTGTTTTTT. Its translation is CARSSGTGNTGELFF.

V is TRBV7-2 and J is TRBJ2-1; possible D gene TRBD2, 5 bases. This CDR3 region has 12 residues. V dropped 2 bases and J dropped 12 bases, with 11 bases sitting between them. Per germline, CDR1 SGHTA and CDR2 FQGNSA. CDR3 bases: TGTGCCAGCAGCTTACAAAATACTAGGCAGTTCTTC. Translated, it gives CASSLQNTRQFF.

V and J are TRBV5-6 and TRBJ2-7; 9 positions match TRBD1. V lost 5 bases to trimming and J lost 3 bases; unmatched junction nucleotides: 6. The germline V gene encodes CDR1 SGHDT and CDR2 YYEEEE. The CDR3 totals 14 residues. CDR3 DNA sequence: TGTGCCAGCAGTAGGACAGGGGTGGTCTACGAGCAGTACTTC. Translating gives CASSRTGVVYEQYF.

The chain joins TRBV7-9 to TRBJ1-6; D might be TRBD1 (6 bases). This CDR3 region has 16 residues. The ends were cut back, 5 bases at V and 9 bases at J, with 20 bases in the middle. CDR1 is SEHNR, CDR2 FQNEAQ, per germline (reference sequence). The CDR3 DNA is TGTGCCAGCAGCGCAGTAACAGGGTTCCCATTTTCACCCCTCCACTTT. Translating it yields CASSAVTGFPFSPLHF.

CDR3 DNA sequence: TGTGCCATCAGCTCGACAGGGGGCAATGGCTACACCTTC. Protein: CAISSTGGNGYTF. The chain uses TRBV10-3 and TRBJ1-2, with 10 bases identical to TRBD1. Losses at the gene ends were 6 bases for V and 6 bases for J; bases not matched to a gene: 4. This CDR3 has 13 amino acids. Looked up from germline, CDR1 is ENHRY and CDR2 is SYGVKD.

For this clone: The sample contains more than one DNA sequence encoding this CDR3. The V call is TRBV6-2 or TRBV6-3, the J call TRBJ2-3; 7 bases are a match to TRBD2. This CDR3 contains 16 residues. Germline assignment: CDR1 MNHEY and CDR2 SVGEGT. After removal of 2 bases from V and 2 bases from J, the junction contained 7 bases not matched to a gene. This chain's CDR3 is CASSYLRTSVTDTQYF. CDR3 nucleotide sequence: TGTGCCAGCAGTTACCTCCGAACTAGCGTCACAGATACGCAGTATTTT.

V usage is TRBV5-1 and J usage is TRBJ1-2, with TRBD1 matching over 8 bases. Trimming cost V 7 bases and J 2 bases; bases outside gene matches: 7. Germline V gene lookup returns CDR1 SGHRS and CDR2 YFSETQ. The CDR3 has 14 residues. The CDR3 DNA is TGCGCCAGCGGGGAGGGACAGGTCAACTATGGCTACACCTTC. It is translated as CASGEGQVNYGYTF.

The chain employs TRBV9 and TRBJ1-3; no clear D gene. Germline V gene sequence: CDR1 SGDLS, CDR2 YYNGEE. The CDR3 sequence is 15 residues long. Between the trimmed V and J ends, which lost 0 bases and 0 bases, there was a span of 7 bases. The CDR3 loop reads CASSVDSYSGNTIYF. The CDR3 coding sequence is TGTGCCAGCAGCGTAGACAGCTACTCTGGAAACACCATATATTTT. Based on the CDR3 plus reference TRBV9 and TRBJ1-3, the full variable domain is DSGVTQTPKHLITATGQRVTLRCSPRSGDLSVYWYQQSLDQGLQFLIQYYNGEERAKGNILERFSAQQFPDLHSELNLSSLELGDSALYFCASSVDSYSGNTIYFGEGSWLTVV.

The chain uses TRBV6-5 and TRBJ2-7; 10 nucleotides agree with TRBD2. Germline V gene sequence: CDR1 MNHEY, CDR2 SVGAGI. CDR3 length equals 15 residues. V lost 6 bases to trimming and J lost 2 bases; unmatched junction nucleotides: 7. As DNA, the CDR3 is TGTGCCAGCAGGGTACTAGCGGGGCCTACCTACGAGCAGTACTTC. Amino acids: CASRVLAGPTYEQYF.

V and J are TRBV5-6 and TRBJ2-7; D not certain. This CDR3 is 16 amino acids long. CDR1 and CDR2 from the germline V gene are SGHDT and YYEEEE. Between the trimmed V and J ends, which lost 4 bases and 7 bases, there was a span of 24 bases. In DNA form, the CDR3 reads TGTGCCAGCAGCGAAACTATTTCCAGAGCTAGTATGGAGCAGTACTTC. Its translation is CASSETISRASMEQYF.

This chain joins TRBV7-3 and TRBJ2-3; D is perhaps TRBD2 (7 bases). Germline CDR1 reads SGHTA; CDR2 reads FQGTGA. With 4 bases removed from V and 2 bases from J, the gap between germline ends came to 10 bases. The CDR3 runs to 14 residues. CDR3 sequence: CASSSGGHTDTQYF. CDR3 bases: TGTGCCAGCAGCTCCGGGGGGCACACAGATACGCAGTATTTT.

The chain is built from TRBV9 and TRBJ2-7; 9 bases fit TRBD1. Per the germline V gene, CDR1 is SGDLS and CDR2 is YYNGEE. V shed 6 bases and J 2 bases; nucleotides not matched to a gene: 6. The CDR3 spans 14 residues. CDR3 DNA: TGTGCCAGCACGCCGGGACAGGGCCCCTACGAGCAGTACTTC. Its translation is CASTPGQGPYEQYF.